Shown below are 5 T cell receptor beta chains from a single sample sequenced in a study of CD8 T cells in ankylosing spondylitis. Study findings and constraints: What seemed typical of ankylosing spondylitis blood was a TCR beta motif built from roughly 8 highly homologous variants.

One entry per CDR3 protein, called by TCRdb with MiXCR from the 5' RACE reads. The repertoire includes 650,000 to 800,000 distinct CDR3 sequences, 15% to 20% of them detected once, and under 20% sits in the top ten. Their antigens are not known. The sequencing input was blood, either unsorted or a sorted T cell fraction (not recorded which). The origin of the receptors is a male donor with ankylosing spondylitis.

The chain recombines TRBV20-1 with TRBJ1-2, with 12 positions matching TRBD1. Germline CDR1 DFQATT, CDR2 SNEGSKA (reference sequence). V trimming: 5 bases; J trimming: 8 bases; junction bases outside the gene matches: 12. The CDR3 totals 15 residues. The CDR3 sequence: CSAGVPGQGAGGYTF. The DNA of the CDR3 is TGCAGTGCTGGGGTCCCGGGACAGGGGGCTGGGGGCTACACCTTC.

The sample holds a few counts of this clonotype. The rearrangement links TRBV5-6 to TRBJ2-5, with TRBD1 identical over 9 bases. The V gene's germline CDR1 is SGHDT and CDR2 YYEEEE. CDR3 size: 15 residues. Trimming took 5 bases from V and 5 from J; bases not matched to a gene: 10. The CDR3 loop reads CASRRSGTGRETQYF. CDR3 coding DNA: TGTGCCAGCAGACGTTCCGGGACAGGGCGTGAGACCCAGTACTTC.

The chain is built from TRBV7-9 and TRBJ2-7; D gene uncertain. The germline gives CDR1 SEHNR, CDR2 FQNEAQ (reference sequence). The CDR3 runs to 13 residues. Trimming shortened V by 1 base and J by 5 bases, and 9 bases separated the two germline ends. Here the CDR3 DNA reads TGTGCCAGCAGCTTAGTCCCTGGACACGAGCAGTACTTC. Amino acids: CASSLVPGHEQYF.

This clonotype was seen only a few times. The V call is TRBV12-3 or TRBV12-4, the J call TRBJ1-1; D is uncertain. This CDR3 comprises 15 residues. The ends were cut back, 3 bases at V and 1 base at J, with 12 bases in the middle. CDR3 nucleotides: TGTGCCAGCAGTTTGGAGGAGGGAGCGAACACTGAAGCTTTCTTT. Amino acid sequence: CASSLEEGANTEAFF.

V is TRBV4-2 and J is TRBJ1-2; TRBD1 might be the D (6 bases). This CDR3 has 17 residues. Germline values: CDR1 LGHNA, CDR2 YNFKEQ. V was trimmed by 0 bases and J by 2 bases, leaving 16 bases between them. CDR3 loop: CASSQEQGTSPNYGYTF. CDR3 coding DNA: TGTGCCAGCAGCCAAGAACAGGGTACCTCCCCGAACTATGGCTACACCTTC.